This T cell receptor (beta chain) emerged from a study of regulatory T cells in long-lasting Graves disease. Construction of TCR beta libraries relied on iRepertoire HTBI primers and on Arm-PCR targeting CDR3 regions. TCRdb re-derived calls from the multiplex PCR reads in MiXCR, one entry per CDR3 protein. The table lists approximately 400,000 distinct CDR3 sequences, about 15% of them singletons. This CDR3 has 13 residues. Germline loops: CDR1 GTSNPN, CDR2 SVGIG (reference sequence). V was clipped by 0 bases and J by 7 bases, with 12 bases between them. This clonotype was recorded many times. The time point is: newly diagnosed GD, antithyroid drugs for less than 3 months. PBMC-derived RNA was used for the TCR library. A further study also used this sample, focusing on T cells in Graves' hyperthyroidism and ophthalmopathy. That source notes: Newly diagnosed patients aged 18 to 65 had hyperthyroidism of under 2 months' duration. Uncontrolled infection, other autoimmune disease, pregnancy or lactation disqualified patients from enrolment. The HTBI primer set served for first-round RT-PCR of the TCR CDR3.

The clonotype comes from a woman under 40 with Graves disease. This chain links TRBV30 with TRBJ1-2; no firm D call. This sample comprised peripheral blood mononuclear cells (PBMCs), obtained at new diagnosis, from a patient treated with antithyroid drugs. CDR3 nucleotide sequence: TGTGCCTGGAGTGTAGCCTACTCGGCTGGCTACACCTTC. It translates to CAWSVAYSAGYTF.